This TCR beta chain was documented in a study of CD4 T cells in relation to SARS-CoV-2 and coronaviruses. Turning to the study itself: After about nine days of antigen culture, PBMC TCR beta CDR3s were sequenced. General study points: Pre-pandemic and post-infection samples never came from the same donor.

Germline CDR1 LNHDA, CDR2 SQIVND (reference sequence). Trimming pared 5 bases from V and 8 bases from J, leaving 19 bases between. The CDR3 runs 15 residues. Before the COVID-19 pandemic, during about 2011-2019, CD4+ T cells were taken from unexposed donors. After less than 11 days of culture, CD4+ T cells were isolated. Testing used SARS-CoV-2 S/N and four cold-coronavirus spikes on unexposed-donor CD4+ T cells, cells permitting. A note on this clone: What it recognizes is unknown.

Some clones are missing from TCRdb's copy, which holds only in-frame ones; the method was immunoSEQ multiplex PCR. Of 25,000 to 30,000 clones in the sample, 60% to 80% were seen once. This chain links TRBV19 with TRBJ2-1, with D perhaps matching TRBD2 (5 bases). The receptor's source is a human donor in good health. The specimen sequenced was CD4+ T cells from PBMCs, cultured in vitro. The CDR3 loop is CASSWAVSLRDEQFF. The CDR3 nucleotides are TGTGCCAGTAGTTGGGCAGTCTCGTTGAGGGATGAGCAGTTCTTC. The entire variable domain, with the rest obtained from reference TRBV19 and TRBJ2-1, is as follows: DGGITQSPKYLFRKEGQNVTLSCEQNLNHDAMYWYRQDPGQGLRLIYYSQIVNDFQKGDIAEGYSVSREKKESFPLTVTSAQKNPTAFYLCASSWAVSLRDEQFFGPGTRLTVL.